This T cell receptor (beta chain) was documented in a study of CD8 T cells in ankylosing spondylitis. TCRdb reprocessed the 5' RACE reads via MiXCR and lists one record per CDR3 protein. Of 350,000 or so distinct CDR3 sequences in the sample, 6.5% to 10% were seen once. Findings and caveats of the study: There was a TCR beta motif, made of several highly homologous variants, that appeared characteristic of ankylosing spondylitis blood. Earlier reports found some motif variants in synovial fluid and blood in reactive arthritis.

On this clonotype: The target antigen is unknown.

Germline values: CDR1 SEHNR, CDR2 FQNEAQ (reference sequence). Trimming removed 2 bases at V and 7 bases at J, with 9 bases between. The length of the CDR3 is 13 residues. The source material was blood, either unsorted or a sorted T cell fraction (not recorded which). The receptor was isolated from a male donor with ankylosing spondylitis. This sequence joins TRBV7-9 and TRBJ1-3; D call uncertain. The CDR3 protein is CASSLLPSNTIYF. For the CDR3, the DNA is TGTGCCAGCAGCTTACTGCCTTCGAACACCATATATTTT. Filled out from reference TRBV7-9 and TRBJ1-3, the complete variable domain reads DTGVSQNPRHKITKRGQNVTFRCDPISEHNRLYWYRQTLGQGPEFLTYFQNEAQLEKSRLLSDRFSAERPKGSFSTLEIQRTEQGDSAMYLCASSLLPSNTIYFGEGSWLTVV.